The 32 T cell receptor beta chains listed next were all sequenced from one sample in a study of blood T cell repertoires in COVID-19. Using immunoSEQ multiplex PCR, the repertoire was profiled, and TCRdb retains in-frame clones only, with some absent. Of about 250,000 clones in the sample, roughly 85% were seen once. The source material was peripheral blood. The receptor set was obtained from a man aged 45-60 years with COVID-19, enrolled during active disease.

The chain joins TRBV20-1 to TRBJ1-6; D is unclear. The V gene lost 3 bases and the J gene lost 7 bases, with 13 bases spanning the gap. Germline loops: CDR1 DFQATT, CDR2 SNEGSKA (reference sequence). The CDR3 covers 14 residues. This CDR3 reads CSASQASPNSPLHF. The CDR3 DNA reads as TGCAGTGCTAGTCAGGCCAGCCCGAATTCACCCCTCCACTTT.

J is TRBJ2-3 and V is TRBV3-1 (or the pseudogene TRBV3-2); perhaps TRBD2 as D (6 bases). Per the germline V gene, CDR1 is LGHDT and CDR2 is YNNKEL (reference sequence). The CDR3 sequence is 16 residues long. V was trimmed by 4 bases and J by 2 bases, leaving 16 bases between them. CDR3 sequence reads: CASSPLGGTTTDTQYF. The CDR3 DNA sequence: TGTGCCAGCAGCCCCCTCGGGGGTACCACCACAGATACGCAGTATTTT.

This clone has only one observation. The chain has TRBV11-2 and TRBJ1-2; D is perhaps TRBD1 (6 bases). The germline CDR1 and CDR2 sequences are SGHAT and FQNNGV. V dropped 5 bases and J dropped 4 bases, with 8 bases sitting between them. There are 12 residues in the CDR3. This CDR3 is CASSRDTYGYTF. CDR3 bases: TGTGCCAGCAGCCGGGACACCTATGGCTACACCTTC.

The chain employs TRBV5-1 and TRBJ2-2; D unresolved. The CDR3 sequence is 17 residues long. CDR1 SGHRS and CDR2 YFSETQ come from the germline V gene. V was pared by 0 bases and J by 0 bases, with 12 bases between. The CDR3, as DNA: TGCGCCAGCAGCTTGGGAGGTTCATTCGCGAACACCGGGGAGCTGTTTTTT. Protein sequence: CASSLGGSFANTGELFF.

The chain links TRBV9 to TRBJ1-1, with 7 bases lining up with TRBD1. V lost 2 bases and J lost 3; bases outside the gene matches: 7. CDR1 is SGDLS, CDR2 YYNGEE, per germline. This CDR3 has 15 amino acids. Here the CDR3 DNA reads TGTGCCAGCAGCGTCACAGGGGTGTGGGACACTGAAGCTTTCTTT. Its translation is CASSVTGVWDTEAFF.

The chain employs TRBV3-1 (or the pseudogene TRBV3-2) and TRBJ1-1, with 10 bases lining up with TRBD1. The junction had 5 bases not matched to a gene; V was cut back by 3 bases and J by 4 bases. This CDR3 is 15 amino acids long. The germline CDR1 and CDR2 sequences are LGHDT and YNNKEL (reference sequence). CDR3 protein: CASSQPGQGSTEAFF. CDR3 nucleotide sequence: TGTGCCAGCAGCCAGCCGGGACAGGGGAGCACTGAAGCTTTCTTT.

This clone turned up a few times. As DNA, the CDR3 is TGTGCCAGCAGTGTTGACAGAAATTCACCCCTCCACTTT. This encodes CASSVDRNSPLHF. The chain combines TRBV2 with TRBJ1-6; tentative D call: TRBD1 (5 bases). V was trimmed by 4 bases and J by 7 bases, leaving 8 bases between them. Germline V gives CDR1 SNHLY, CDR2 FYNNEI. There are 13 residues in the CDR3.

The chain's CDR3 is CASSELPRSPLHF. CDR3 nucleotides: TGTGCCAGCAGTGAACTCCCCAGATCACCCCTCCACTTT. The genes are TRBV2 and TRBJ1-6; no clear D. This CDR3 spans 13 amino acids. CDR1 and CDR2 (germline): SNHLY, FYNNEI. V shed 2 bases and J shed 10 bases, with 9 bases lying between them.

The chain combines TRBV9 with TRBJ2-2; D is undetermined. CDR1 SGDLS and CDR2 YYNGEE come from the germline V gene. This CDR3 spans 12 amino acids. The V end was cut by 4 bases, the J end by 5 bases, with 6 bases between. The CDR3 sequence: CASSSGTGELFF. The CDR3, as DNA: TGTGCCAGCAGCTCCGGTACCGGGGAGCTGTTTTTT.

In its sample, this clone was seen a few times. J is TRBJ2-7 and V is TRBV11-1, with D perhaps TRBD2 (5 bases). From germline, CDR1 is SGHAT and CDR2 FQDESV (reference sequence). Between the trimmed V and J ends, which lost 0 bases and 6 bases, there was a span of 9 bases. CDR3 length equals 13 residues. CDR3 sequence reads: CASSLAGEFEQYF. CDR3 nucleotide sequence: TGTGCCAGCAGCTTAGCTGGGGAGTTCGAGCAGTACTTC. Combining the CDR3 with reference TRBV11-1 and TRBJ2-7 gives the whole variable domain EAEVAQSPRYKITEKSQAVAFWCDPISGHATLYWYRQILGQGPELLVQFQDESVVDDSQLPKDRFSAERLKGVDSTLKIQPAELGDSAMYLCASSLAGEFEQYFGPGTRLTVT.

The CDR3 is CASRPGTGPYGYTF. The CDR3 nucleotides read TGTGCCAGCAGGCCTGGGACAGGGCCTTATGGCTACACCTTC. The gene calls are TRBV7-6 and TRBJ1-2; 9 nucleotides align to TRBD1. After removal of 6 bases from V and 5 bases from J, the junction contained 7 bases not matched to a gene. Germline CDR1 reads SGHVS; CDR2 reads FNYEAQ. CDR3 size: 14 residues.

The chain has TRBV5-8 and TRBJ1-5; perhaps TRBD1 as D (5 bases). The CDR3 runs 14 residues. The germline V and J ends were trimmed by 4 bases and 5 bases, with 13 bases remaining between them. CDR1 is SGHTS and CDR2 is YDEGEE in the germline V gene. This CDR3 is CASSPGLQYQPQHF. In DNA, the CDR3 is TGTGCCAGCAGCCCGGGACTTCAGTATCAGCCCCAGCATTTT. The complete variable domain, with remaining parts taken from reference TRBV5-8 and TRBJ1-5, reads EAGVTQSPTHLIKTRGQQATLRCSPISGHTSVYWYQQALGLGLQFLLWYDEGEERNRGNFPPRFSGRQFPNYSSELNVNALELEDSALYLCASSPGLQYQPQHFGDGTRLSIL.

The gene calls are TRBV27 and TRBJ2-1; 8 bases are a match to TRBD2. Per the germline V gene, CDR1 is MNHEY and CDR2 is SMNVEV (reference sequence). The CDR3 is 15 residues long. J gave up 6 bases and V 4 bases, and 8 bases lay outside the gene matches. The CDR3 DNA is TGTGCCAGCAGTTACTCGGGGGGGCCTAGCAATGAGCAGTTCTTC. Its protein product is CASSYSGGPSNEQFF.

The V and J genes are TRBV2 and TRBJ1-2; 12 nucleotides line up with TRBD1. The CDR3 sequence is 12 residues long. Trimming took 11 bases from V and 4 from J; bases not matched to a gene: 2. From germline, CDR1 is SNHLY and CDR2 FYNNEI. CDR3 coding DNA: TGTGCCGGGACAGGGGGCGGCTATGGCTACACCTTC. Translating gives CAGTGGGYGYTF.

This clone has a single count. The junction departs from germline at one end; a sequencing error may be responsible. This chain links TRBV7-7 with TRBJ2-5; maybe TRBD1 (6 bases). This CDR3 is 15 amino acids long. Per germline, CDR1 SSHAT and CDR2 FNYEAQ (reference sequence). Here the CDR3 reads CASSLRAGVMETQYF. CDR3 DNA: TGTGCTAGCAGCTTACGGGCAGGGGTAATGGAGACCCAGTACTTC.

With respect to this clone: An end of the junction does not agree with germline; a read error may underlie this. The rearrangement links TRBV2 to TRBJ1-1, with D possibly being TRBD1 (6 bases). The CDR3 totals 9 residues. Germline V CDR1 and CDR2: SNHLY, FYNNEI. CDR3: CASSGGLRF. The CDR3 region has the DNA TGTGCCAGTTCCGGGGGGCTCCGTTTT.

The CDR3 is CASSLGLRGLYEQYF. The CDR3 DNA reads TGTGCCAGCAGCTTAGGCTTGCGGGGGCTTTACGAGCAGTACTTC. This rearrangement joins TRBV13 to TRBJ2-7; D possibly corresponds to TRBD2 (7 bases). From germline, CDR1 is PRHDT and CDR2 FYEKMQ (reference sequence). Trimming took 0 bases from V and 4 from J, leaving 13 bases between them. CDR3 size: 15 residues.

This chain uses TRBV9 with TRBJ1-5, with 10 bases that match TRBD1. This CDR3 has 17 amino acids. Trimming removed 4 bases from V and 5 bases from J; junction bases left unmatched: 12. The V gene's germline CDR1 is SGDLS and CDR2 YYNGEE. CDR3 protein: CASSIRTGGSVDQPQHF. CDR3 DNA: TGTGCCAGCAGCATTCGGACAGGGGGTTCGGTCGATCAGCCCCAGCATTTT.

This chain uses TRBV29-1 with TRBJ2-5; 7 bases align to TRBD2. Germline CDR1 and CDR2: SQVTM and ANQGSEA. The CDR3 is made up of 14 amino acids. The junction had 15 bases not matched to a gene; V was cut back by 7 bases and J by 7 bases. This CDR3 reads CSATRSGAPGTQYF. Here the CDR3 DNA reads TGCAGCGCGACACGAAGCGGGGCCCCAGGGACCCAGTACTTC.

V and J are TRBV2 and TRBJ1-1; D unresolved. The CDR3 runs 12 residues. The V gene's germline CDR1 is SNHLY and CDR2 FYNNEI. Trimming took off 8 bases at V and 7 bases at J, with 14 bases between the two ends. The CDR3 loop is CASRPVTSEAFF. The DNA of the CDR3 is TGTGCCAGCCGCCCCGTCACGAGTGAAGCTTTCTTT.

J is TRBJ2-1 and V is TRBV4-2, with TRBD1 as a possible D gene (5 bases). The CDR3 is 15 residues long. Deletions cut 2 bases from V and 7 bases from J, with 15 bases between. Germline loops: CDR1 LGHNA, CDR2 YNFKEQ. CDR3 coding DNA: TGTGCCAGCAGCCAAATAATAGGGGAAGCGAATGAGCAGTTCTTC. Protein product: CASSQIIGEANEQFF.

This rearrangement joins TRBV5-8 to TRBJ1-6; D may be TRBD1 (5 bases). CDR1 and CDR2 (germline): SGHTS, YDEGEE. V lost 6 bases and J 7 bases, leaving 14 bases between the germline ends. The CDR3 is made up of 14 amino acids. As DNA, the CDR3 is TGTGCCAGCACCAGATGGGGGGGAAATTCACCCCTCCACTTT. The encoded protein is CASTRWGGNSPLHF.

The rearrangement joins TRBV9 to TRBJ2-5, with 8 bases fitting TRBD2. Germline-derived CDR1 and CDR2 are SGDLS and YYNGEE. This CDR3 has 17 residues. J lost 5 bases, V lost 0 bases, and 12 bases had no gene match. The CDR3 loop reads CASSVGSGGPLAETQYF. CDR3 in DNA: TGTGCCAGCAGCGTAGGTTCGGGGGGGCCGCTGGCCGAGACCCAGTACTTC.

The gene calls are TRBV5-1 and TRBJ2-5, with 9 bases matching TRBD1. The CDR3 is 15 residues long. The J segment lost 5 bases and the V segment lost 0 bases, leaving 5 bases of the junction unmatched. Germline CDR1 and CDR2: SGHRS and YFSETQ. The CDR3 DNA sequence: TGCGCCAGCAGCTTGGCCGGGACAGGGAGGGAGACCCAGTACTTC. Its translation: CASSLAGTGRETQYF.

The chain recombines TRBV28 with TRBJ2-7; tentatively, D is TRBD2 (5 bases). CDR1 MDHEN and CDR2 SYDVKM come from the germline V gene. Trimming took off 5 bases at V and 2 bases at J, with 13 bases between the two ends. CDR3 length equals 14 residues. DNA for the CDR3: TGTGCCAGCAGTGGGGAGACGGCTACCTACGAGCAGTACTTC. This gives the protein CASSGETATYEQYF.

In this sample, this clone turned up once. The chain is built from TRBV12-3 or TRBV12-4 and TRBJ2-3; a weak D match, TRBD1 (6 bases). The CDR3 has 13 residues. The V gene lost 5 bases and the J gene lost 5 bases, with 11 bases spanning the gap. For the CDR3, the DNA is TGTGCCAGCAGTCTCACAGGGAAAGATACGCAGTATTTT. It specifies CASSLTGKDTQYF.

This chain links TRBV19 with TRBJ1-2; 7 positions match TRBD1. Germline values: CDR1 LNHDA, CDR2 SQIVND (reference sequence). CDR3 length: 14 residues. J was trimmed by 8 bases and V by 5 bases; bases with no gene match: 11. The CDR3 is CASSSGQRLHGYTF. DNA for the CDR3: TGTGCCAGTAGTTCGGGACAGCGATTACACGGCTACACCTTC.

The rearrangement links TRBV7-3 to TRBJ2-2, with a possible D match to TRBD1 (5 bases). Germline V gene sequence: CDR1 SGHTA, CDR2 FQGTGA. V was shortened by 6 bases and J by 6 bases, with 14 bases between the two germline ends. This CDR3 has 14 amino acids. CDR3 sequence reads: CASRPGWESGELFF. CDR3 nucleotide sequence: TGTGCCAGCAGACCAGGGTGGGAATCCGGGGAGCTGTTTTTT.

V and J are TRBV5-5 and TRBJ2-6, with 12 bases fitting TRBD2. Germline CDR1 is SGHKS and CDR2 is YYEKEE (reference sequence). CDR3 length: 17 residues. V was pared by 4 bases and J by 2 bases, with 4 bases of the junction left unmatched. The CDR3 bases are TGTGCCAGCAGCCCCCTAGCGGGGGGGCCTGGGGCCAACGTCCTGACTTTC. Translation: CASSPLAGGPGANVLTF.

This clone was observed once. The genes are TRBV28 and TRBJ2-7; TRBD2 aligns across 8 bases. The germline V gene encodes CDR1 MDHEN and CDR2 SYDVKM. V trimming: 4 bases; J trimming: 7 bases; junction bases outside the gene matches: 3. This CDR3 contains 12 residues. The CDR3 loop is CASSSPGGEQYF. CDR3 bases: TGTGCCAGCAGTTCCCCGGGGGGGGAGCAGTACTTC.

The chain couples TRBV10-3 to TRBJ2-7; 9 positions match TRBD2. This CDR3 contains 14 residues. Germline V CDR1 and CDR2: ENHRY, SYGVKD. The ends lost 5 bases at V and 2 bases at J; junction bases unmatched: 4. The CDR3 DNA is TGTGCCATCAGTAGTAGCGGGGGAACCTACGAGCAGTACTTC. This translates into CAISSSGGTYEQYF.

This chain joins TRBV5-1 and TRBJ2-5, with 9 bases lining up with TRBD2. The CDR3 contains 16 residues. Germline CDR1 and CDR2: SGHRS and YFSETQ. J lost 1 base, V lost 4 bases, and 8 bases had no gene match. The CDR3 coding sequence is TGCGCCAGCAGCCCCGCGCTAGCGGGGCTCCAAGAGACCCAGTACTTC. It translates to CASSPALAGLQETQYF.